This TCR beta chain is drawn from a study of spatial heterogeneity in lung cancer. This CDR3 has 16 residues. Germline CDR1 is MNHEY and CDR2 is SVGEGT. V lost 3 bases and J lost 2; bases outside the gene matches: 2. The sample holds a few counts of this clonotype. Time point in this sample: sample taken at primary tumor resection. TCRdb re-called the 5' RACE reads through MiXCR, storing one row per CDR3 protein. The sample carries 30,000 to 45,000 distinct CDR3 sequences, approximately 7.2% recorded once. The clonotype was recovered from a female donor with early-stage non-small cell lung cancer. Specimen: PBMCs, collected at surgery. This chain uses TRBV6-2 or TRBV6-3 with TRBJ2-1, with 12 bases aligning to TRBD2. The CDR3 bases are TGTGCCAGCAGTTATCTAGCGGGGGGGGCCTACAATGAGCAGTTCTTC. It yields the protein CASSYLAGGAYNEQFF.